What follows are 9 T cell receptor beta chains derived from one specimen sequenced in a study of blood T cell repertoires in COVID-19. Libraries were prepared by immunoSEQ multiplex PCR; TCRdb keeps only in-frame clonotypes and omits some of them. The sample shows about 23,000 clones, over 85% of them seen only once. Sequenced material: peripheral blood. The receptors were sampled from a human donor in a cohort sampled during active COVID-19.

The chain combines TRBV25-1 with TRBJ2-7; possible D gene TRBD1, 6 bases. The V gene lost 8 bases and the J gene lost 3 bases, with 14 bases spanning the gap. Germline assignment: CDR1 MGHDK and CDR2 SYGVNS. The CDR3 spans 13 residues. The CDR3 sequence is CASGTTGYYEQYF. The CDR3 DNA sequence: TGTGCCAGCGGAACCACAGGGTACTACGAGCAGTACTTC.

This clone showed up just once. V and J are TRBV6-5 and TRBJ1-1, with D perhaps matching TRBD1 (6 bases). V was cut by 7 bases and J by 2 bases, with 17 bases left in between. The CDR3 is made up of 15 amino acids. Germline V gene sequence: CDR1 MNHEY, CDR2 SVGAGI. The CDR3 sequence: CASTNYRAYNTEAFF. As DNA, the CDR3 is TGTGCCAGCACGAACTACAGGGCGTATAACACTGAAGCTTTCTTT.

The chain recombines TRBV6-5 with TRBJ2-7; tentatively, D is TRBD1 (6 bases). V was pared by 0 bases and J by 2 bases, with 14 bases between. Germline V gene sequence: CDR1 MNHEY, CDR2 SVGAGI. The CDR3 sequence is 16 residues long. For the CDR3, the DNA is TGTGCCAGCAGTTACTCGAGCCCCAGGGGACCCTACGAGCAGTACTTC. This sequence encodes CASSYSSPRGPYEQYF.

The CDR3 region is CASSTGHYSEQYF. CDR3 DNA: TGTGCCAGCAGTACGGGACATTACTCCGAGCAGTACTTC. This chain joins TRBV6-5 and TRBJ2-7; TRBD1 is a possible D gene (6 bases). Trimming left V 5 bases short and J 6 bases short, with 14 bases between. Per germline, CDR1 MNHEY and CDR2 SVGAGI. The CDR3 sequence is 13 residues long.

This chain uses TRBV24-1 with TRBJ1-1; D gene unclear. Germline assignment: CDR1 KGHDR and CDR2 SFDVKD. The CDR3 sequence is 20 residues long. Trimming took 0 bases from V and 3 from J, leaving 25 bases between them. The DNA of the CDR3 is TGTGCCACCAGTGATTTGAAGTCTGTCCAGGTGATTCTTTTGGACACTGAAGCTTTCTTT. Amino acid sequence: CATSDLKSVQVILLDTEAFF.

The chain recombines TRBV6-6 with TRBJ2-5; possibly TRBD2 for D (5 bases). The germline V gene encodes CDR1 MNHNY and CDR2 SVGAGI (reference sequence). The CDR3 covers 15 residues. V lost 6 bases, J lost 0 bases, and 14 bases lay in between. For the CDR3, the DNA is TGTGCCAGCAGCCCCCAGCGGTCAAACCAAGAGACCCAGTACTTC. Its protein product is CASSPQRSNQETQYF.

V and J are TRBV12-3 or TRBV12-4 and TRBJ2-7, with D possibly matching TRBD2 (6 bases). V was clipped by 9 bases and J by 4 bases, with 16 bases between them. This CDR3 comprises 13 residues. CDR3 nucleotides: TGTGCCAGTCGGGCGGGGCTCACTTACGAGCAGTACTTC. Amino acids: CASRAGLTYEQYF.

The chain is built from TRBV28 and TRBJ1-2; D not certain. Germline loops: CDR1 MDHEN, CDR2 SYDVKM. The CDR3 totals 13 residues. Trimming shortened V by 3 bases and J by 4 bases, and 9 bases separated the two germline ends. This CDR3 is CASSFSQAYGYTF. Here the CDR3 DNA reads TGTGCCAGCAGTTTTTCCCAAGCCTATGGCTACACCTTC.

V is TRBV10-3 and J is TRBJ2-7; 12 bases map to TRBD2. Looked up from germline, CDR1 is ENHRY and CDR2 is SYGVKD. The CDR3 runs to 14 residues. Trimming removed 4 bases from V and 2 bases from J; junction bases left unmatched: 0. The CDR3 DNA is TGTGCCATCAGTGGACTAGCGGGGGCCTACGAGCAGTACTTC. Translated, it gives CAISGLAGAYEQYF.